The TCR beta chain under discussion was sequenced for a study of regulatory dendritic cells for organ transplantation. Study background: Regulatory dendritic cells came from monocytes given vitamin D3 and IL-10. On day 6, the dendritic cells were exposed to LPS. Study observations and caveats: Memory CD8+ clonal expansion seemed more limited with regulatory than mature dendritic cells. Memory T cells were less diverse than naive, with memory CD8+ most oligoclonal.

In regard to this clone: Its antigen is unknown.

Allogeneic regulatory or mature dendritic cells were co-cultured for 5 days with CFSE-labeled sorted T cells at 1:10. The data were produced by immunoSEQ multiplex PCR, yet TCRdb's version contains in-frame clones alone and is incomplete. The sample has some 11,000 clones, 74% seen once. The receptor comes from a human donor in good health. The sample was naive CD4+ T cells from blood cultured with regulatory dendritic cells. The subset here: CD45RA+ naive T cells.

The CDR3 DNA follows: TGCGCCAGCAGCTTGGAACTAGCGGGGGTGAATGAGCAGTTCTTC. It translates to CASSLELAGVNEQFF. This chain uses TRBV5-1 with TRBJ2-1, with 11 nucleotides matching TRBD2. Germline V CDR1 and CDR2: SGHRS, YFSETQ. Trimming cost V 0 bases and J 7 bases; bases outside gene matches: 3. The CDR3 contains 15 residues.